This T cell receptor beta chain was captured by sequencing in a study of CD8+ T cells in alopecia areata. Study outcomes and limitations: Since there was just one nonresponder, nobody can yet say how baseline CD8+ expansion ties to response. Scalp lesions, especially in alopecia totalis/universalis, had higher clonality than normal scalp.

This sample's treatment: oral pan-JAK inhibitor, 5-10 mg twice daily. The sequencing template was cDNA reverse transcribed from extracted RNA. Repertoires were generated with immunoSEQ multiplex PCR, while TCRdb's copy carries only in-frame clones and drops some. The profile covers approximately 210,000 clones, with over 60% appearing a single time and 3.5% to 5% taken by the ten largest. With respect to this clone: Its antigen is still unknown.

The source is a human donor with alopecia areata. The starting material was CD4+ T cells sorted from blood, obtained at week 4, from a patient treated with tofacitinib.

In nucleotides, the CDR3 is TGTGCCAGCAGCCCACAGGGGGCTAATGAAAAACTGTTTTTT. Translation gives CASSPQGANEKLFF. V is TRBV7-8 and J is TRBJ1-4; 8 nucleotides line up with TRBD1. The germline V gene encodes CDR1 SGHVS and CDR2 FQNEAQ. CDR3 size: 14 residues. The J segment lost 3 bases and the V segment lost 5 bases, leaving 2 bases of the junction unmatched.